These T cell receptor beta chains were read from a single sample in a study of Ad26.COV2.S vaccination and SARS-CoV-2 variants. Using immunoSEQ multiplex PCR, the repertoire was profiled, and TCRdb retains in-frame clones only, with some absent. The sample carries 350,000 to 600,000 clones, roughly 87% recorded once. Sample: peripheral blood, taken in a trial of Ad26.COV2.S vaccine versus placebo. The receptor source for this set is a person aged 18-65 years who received the Ad26.COV2.S COVID-19 vaccine or a placebo. The conserved cysteine and the conserved F or W are not part of the CDR3 here.

v_call: TRBV2; j_call: TRBJ2-7; cdr3_aa: ASSDGGYYEQY
v_call: TRBV5-1; j_call: TRBJ1-5; cdr3_aa: ASSLGGGNQPQH
v_call: TRBV11-3; j_call: TRBJ1-5; cdr3_aa: ASSSGPRDVNQPQH
v_call: TRBV18; j_call: TRBJ1-1; cdr3_aa: ASSQGRDTEAF
v_call: TRBV9; j_call: TRBJ2-5; cdr3_aa: ASSHGYSAQETQY
v_call: TRBV30; j_call: TRBJ2-3; cdr3_aa: AWFRKLDTQY
v_call: TRBV11-2; j_call: TRBJ1-1; cdr3_aa: ASSLARGRGTEAF
v_call: TRBV7-2; j_call: TRBJ2-7; cdr3_aa: ASSPYLSYEQY
v_call: TRBV5-6; j_call: TRBJ1-1; cdr3_aa: ASIITGTINTEAF
v_call: TRBV19; j_call: TRBJ2-1; cdr3_aa: ASRPTSGRYNEQF
v_call: TRBV28; j_call: TRBJ1-2; cdr3_aa: ASSSGQGGYT